Reported below is one T cell receptor (beta chain). Many counts were recorded for this clonotype. Its antigen is not yet known. Nothing much larger sits one base from this clone, and base qualities are not available. TCR beta CDR3 regions were amplified from RNA transcripts for repertoire sequencing. The first round of RT-PCR was done with HTBI primers and the Qiagen OneStep RT-PCR kit, and was followed by a second round of multiplex PCR, then size selection and purification. The libraries underwent paired-end sequencing with 100 bp reads on an Illumina HiSeq2000. Per the source publication's procedure: SOAPnuke was used to process the reads, removing any read that contained adapters or uncalled bases, had a mean Phred below 15, or lacked an exact match to the constant primer or identifier. COPE v1.2.5 was used to merge the high-quality paired reads. Each unique nucleotide sequence was treated as a clonotype, and MiTCR v1.1 was used to align the clonotypes to the IMGT TRB V, D and J references. Only V-J combinations with frequency above 0.0001 were analysed, covering 99.2% of repertoires. For each V-J combination, a TCR clonal expansion and chaos score was defined as the ratio of F50 clonal expansion to chaos observed in the TCRdist matrix. Features were reduced by Welch's t-statistics and random forest to approximately 12 V-J combinations, which fed a naive Bayes classifier. The similarity between thyroid and blood repertoires was quantified using the Morisita-Horn index. TCRdb cleaned the public reads at Q25 with fastp, built clones with MiXCR and kept in-frame beta chains. Every entry covers one CDR3 protein and lists the most common genes and DNA from its rows. These V and J calls rely on TCRdb rather than the paper's analysis. The sample yields about 400,000 distinct CDR3 sequences; roughly 14% were counted once. The ten largest clones take up approximately 7% of the sample.

These data originate in a study of Graves' ophthalmopathy and Graves' hyperthyroidism (dated by TCRdb to about 2018). About the study as a whole: Peripheral blood was collected at initial diagnosis, before any treatment. The study used signatures of the TCR beta repertoire to tell Graves' ophthalmopathy apart from Graves' hyperthyroidism and to predict which patients would progress to ophthalmopathy. In total, around 130 blood samples were TCR-sequenced: approximately 42 ophthalmopathy, under 80 hyperthyroidism and some 17 hyperthyroidism-to-ophthalmopathy patients. To explore V-J signatures that separate ophthalmopathy from hyperthyroidism, a discovery set of about a hundred patients was enrolled, consisting of about 45 with ophthalmopathy and under 65 with stable hyperthyroidism. An independent validation cohort was composed of 18 hyperthyroidism patients and roughly 16 patients who later progressed from hyperthyroidism to ophthalmopathy. In several hyperthyroidism patients, the T-cell repertoire of thyroid tissue was compared with the T-cell repertoire of blood. Once sampling was done, hyperthyroidism patients were given methimazole at a starting dose of 30 mg daily, while ophthalmopathy patients were given high-dose intravenous methylprednisolone. The approximately 100 discovery patients were randomly divided into training and test sets at a 7:3 ratio.

V and J are truncated by 4 bases and 7 bases respectively, leaving an intervening sequence of 11 bases. For CDR1 and CDR2, the germline V gene lists MNHEY and SVGEGT. Taken from cysteine to phenylalanine, the CDR3 has 13 residues. The kept DNA is CDR3 alone, 39 bases in frame from the first base. Stable hyperthyroidism was defined as no progression to ophthalmopathy within 18 months of follow-up. The hyperthyroidism patients were 18 to 65 years old and newly diagnosed, with a disease duration of less than 2 months. Patients with other autoimmune diseases, uncontrolled infections, pregnancy or lactation were excluded from the study. Clinical symptoms, serum thyroxine, TRAb, thyroid ultrasound and orbital computed tomography formed the basis of the diagnosis. Ficoll-Paque density gradient centrifugation was used to isolate PBMCs from about 9.4 ml of fresh peripheral blood. Total RNA was extracted with Trizol reagent and quality-checked on an Agilent 2100 Bioanalyzer.

Findings and caveats that apply to the study as a whole: No statistical method was used to set the sample size in advance, and the investigators knew which group each participant was assigned to. In validation, the model predicted ophthalmopathy progression with more than 70% sensitivity and approximately 72% specificity; roughly 12 predicted patients were CT-confirmed with GO in a median of around 6 months. Ophthalmopathy was separated from stable hyperthyroidism by the 13-signature model with just under 90% sensitivity and less than 82% specificity in cross-validation and with 80%/75% in the test set. Most expanded thyroid clonotypes with frequency above 0.001 were also detected in blood, suggesting blood repertoires may reflect the thyroid immune response.

The sequence links TRBV6-2 or TRBV6-3 to TRBJ1-5; no D gene can be assigned with confidence. Sequences were obtained from peripheral blood. This TCR was sampled from a woman younger than 30 with stable Graves' hyperthyroidism. Donor details come from another sample of the same person, matched by shared clones. CDR3 region: CASSSWEPQPQHF. In nucleotide form, the sequence is TGTGCCAGCAGTTCGTGGGAACCCCAGCCCCAGCATTTT.